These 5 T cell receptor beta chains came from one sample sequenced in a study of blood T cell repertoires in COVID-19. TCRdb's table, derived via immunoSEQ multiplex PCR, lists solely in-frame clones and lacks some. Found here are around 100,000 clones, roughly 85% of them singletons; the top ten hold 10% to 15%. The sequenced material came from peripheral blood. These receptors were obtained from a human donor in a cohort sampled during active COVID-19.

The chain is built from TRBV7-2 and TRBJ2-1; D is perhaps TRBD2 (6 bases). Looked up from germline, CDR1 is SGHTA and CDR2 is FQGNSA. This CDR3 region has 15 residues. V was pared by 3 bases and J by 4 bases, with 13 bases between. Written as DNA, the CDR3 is TGTGCCAGCAGCTTCAGCCCGGGGGTTTACAATGAGCAGTTCTTC. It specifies CASSFSPGVYNEQFF.

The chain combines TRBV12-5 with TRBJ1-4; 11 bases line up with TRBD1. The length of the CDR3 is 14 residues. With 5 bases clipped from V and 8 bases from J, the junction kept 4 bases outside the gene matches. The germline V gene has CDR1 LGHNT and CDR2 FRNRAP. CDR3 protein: CASGPGTGGEKLFF. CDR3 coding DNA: TGTGCTAGTGGTCCCGGGACAGGGGGAGAAAAACTGTTTTTT.

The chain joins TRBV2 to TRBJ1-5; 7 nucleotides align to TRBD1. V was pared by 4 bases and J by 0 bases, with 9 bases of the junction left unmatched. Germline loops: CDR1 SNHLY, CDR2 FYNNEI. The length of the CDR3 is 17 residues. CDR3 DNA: TGTGCCAGCAGTGGAAGGGGACAGTCTTATAGCAATCAGCCCCAGCATTTT. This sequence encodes CASSGRGQSYSNQPQHF.

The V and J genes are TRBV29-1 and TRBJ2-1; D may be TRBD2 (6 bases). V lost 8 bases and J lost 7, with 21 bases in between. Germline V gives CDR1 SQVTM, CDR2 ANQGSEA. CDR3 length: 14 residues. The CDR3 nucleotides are TGCAGCACGAGTTCGATAACTAGCACGAATGAGCAGTTCTTC. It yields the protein CSTSSITSTNEQFF.

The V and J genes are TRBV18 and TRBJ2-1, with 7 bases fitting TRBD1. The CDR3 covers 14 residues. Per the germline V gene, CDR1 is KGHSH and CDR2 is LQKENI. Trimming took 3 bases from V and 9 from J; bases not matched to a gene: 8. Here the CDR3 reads CASSPGSQGSEQFF. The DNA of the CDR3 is TGTGCCAGCTCACCGGGGTCACAGGGGAGTGAGCAGTTCTTC. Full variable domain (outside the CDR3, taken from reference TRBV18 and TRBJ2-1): NAGVMQNPRHLVRRRGQEARLRCSPMKGHSHVYWYRQLPEEGLKFMVYLQKENIIDESGMPKERFSAEFPKEGPSILRIQQVVRGDSAAYFCASSPGSQGSEQFFGPGTRLTVL.